This T cell receptor beta chain was identified during a study of molecular identifiers for immune sequencing clone quantification. Note on this clonotype: Antigen unknown.

A CD8+CD4-CCR7+CD45RA+ phenotype served as the sorting definition for naive CD8 T cells. The study, taken as a whole, reports: In a background of 850,000 to 1,000,000 naive cells, spiked Jurkat TCR RNA from one cell was reportedly detectable. Clones exceeding 20 RNA copies carried over 99% of effector molecules but under 1% of naive-cell molecules.

Trimming stripped 7 bases from V and 0 bases from J, with 10 bases between. Germline V gene data show CDR1 as DFQATT and CDR2 as SNEGSKA (reference sequence). This CDR3 is 14 amino acids long. MiXCR, applied by TCRdb to the PCR reads, yields one record per CDR3 protein. The table includes 400,000 to 600,000 distinct CDR3 sequences, around 21% detected once. This chain links TRBV20-1 with TRBJ1-6; a possible D gene is TRBD1 (5 bases). The sequencing input was naive CD8+ T cells from blood, with Jurkat cell RNA spiked in. Subset defined: FACS-sorted CD8+CD4-CCR7+CD45RA+ naive T cells. The sequence derives from a human donor in good health. Some libraries in this study had Jurkat cell RNA spiked in. CDR3 protein: CSGGENSYNSPLHF. CDR3 DNA sequence: TGCAGTGGAGGGGAAAACTCCTATAATTCACCCCTCCACTTT.